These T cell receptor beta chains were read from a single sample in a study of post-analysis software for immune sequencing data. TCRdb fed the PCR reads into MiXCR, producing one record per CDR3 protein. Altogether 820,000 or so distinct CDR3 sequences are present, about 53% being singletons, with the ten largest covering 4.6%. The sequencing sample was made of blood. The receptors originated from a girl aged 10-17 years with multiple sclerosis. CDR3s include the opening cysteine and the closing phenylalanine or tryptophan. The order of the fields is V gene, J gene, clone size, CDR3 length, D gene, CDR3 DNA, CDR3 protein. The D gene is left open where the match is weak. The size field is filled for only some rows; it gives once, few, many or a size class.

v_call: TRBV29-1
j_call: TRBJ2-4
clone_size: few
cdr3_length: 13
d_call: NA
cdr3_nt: TGCAGCGTCACCCGGCCAGGGGAAAACATTCAGTACTTC
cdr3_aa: CSVTRPGENIQYF

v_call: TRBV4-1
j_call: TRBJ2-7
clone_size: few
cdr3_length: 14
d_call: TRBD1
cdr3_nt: TGCGCCAGCAGCCCTCGACAGGGGTTCTACGAGCAGTACTTC
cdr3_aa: CASSPRQGFYEQYF

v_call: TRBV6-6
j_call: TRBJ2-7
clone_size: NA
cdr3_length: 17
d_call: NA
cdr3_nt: TGTGCCAGCAGTTTCTCGCAAGCACTGCAAGGGACCTACGAGCAGTACTTC
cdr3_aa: CASSFSQALQGTYEQYF

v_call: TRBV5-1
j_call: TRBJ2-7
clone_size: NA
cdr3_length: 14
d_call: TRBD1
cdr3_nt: TGCGCCAGCATGGGTACAGGGGTCTCCTACGAGCAGTACTTC
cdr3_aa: CASMGTGVSYEQYF

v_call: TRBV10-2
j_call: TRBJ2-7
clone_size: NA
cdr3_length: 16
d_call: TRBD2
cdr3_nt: TGCGCCAGCAGACACGGGACTAGCGGGACTTCCTACGAGCGGTACTTC
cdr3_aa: CASRHGTSGTSYERYF

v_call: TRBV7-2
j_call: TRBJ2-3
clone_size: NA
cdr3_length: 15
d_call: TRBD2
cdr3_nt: TGTGCCAGCGGATCGGCGGGGGGGCAAACAGATACGCAGTATTTT
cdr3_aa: CASGSAGGQTDTQYF

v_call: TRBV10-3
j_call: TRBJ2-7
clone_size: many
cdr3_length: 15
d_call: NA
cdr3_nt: TGTGCCATCAGTGAGTCGAGACAGGCGAGGCACGAGCAGTACTTC
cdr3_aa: CAISESRQARHEQYF

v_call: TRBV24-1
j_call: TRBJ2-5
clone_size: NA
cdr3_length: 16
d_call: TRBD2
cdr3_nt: TGTGCCACCAGTCACCGGGGTAGCGGGAGTGTGGATGAGCAGTACTTC
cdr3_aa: CATSHRGSGSVDEQYF

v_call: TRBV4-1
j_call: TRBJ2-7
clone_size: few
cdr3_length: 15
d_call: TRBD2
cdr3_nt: TGCGCCAGCAGCCTCGGGGGGGGGTTAACCTACGAGCAGTACTTC
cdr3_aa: CASSLGGGLTYEQYF

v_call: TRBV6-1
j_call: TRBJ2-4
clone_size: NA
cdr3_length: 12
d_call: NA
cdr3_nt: TGTGCCAGCAGTGATTTTAAAAACATTCAGTACTTC
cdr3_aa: CASSDFKNIQYF

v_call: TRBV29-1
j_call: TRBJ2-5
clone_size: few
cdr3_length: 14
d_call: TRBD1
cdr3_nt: TGCAGCGCTGACAGGGGGATTTCTGGGGAGACCCAGTACTTC
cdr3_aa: CSADRGISGETQYF

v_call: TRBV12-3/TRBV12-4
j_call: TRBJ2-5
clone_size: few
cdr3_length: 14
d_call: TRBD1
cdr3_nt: TGTGCCAGCAGCCCCGGGACAGAGCAAGAGACCCAGTACTTC
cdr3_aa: CASSPGTEQETQYF

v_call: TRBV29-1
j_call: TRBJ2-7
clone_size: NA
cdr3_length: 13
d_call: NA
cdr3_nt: TGCAGCGCGGGGGACACCGGCTCCTACGAGCAGTACTTC
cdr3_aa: CSAGDTGSYEQYF

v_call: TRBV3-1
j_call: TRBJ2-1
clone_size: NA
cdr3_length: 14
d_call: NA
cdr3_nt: TGTGCCAGCAGCGTCCACCCCCCTTACAATGAGCAGTTCTTC
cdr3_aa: CASSVHPPYNEQFF

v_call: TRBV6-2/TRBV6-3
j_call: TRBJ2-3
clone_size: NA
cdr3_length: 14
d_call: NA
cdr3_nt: TGTGCCAGCAGTTACCGCGGGAACACAGATACGCAGTATTTT
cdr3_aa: CASSYRGNTDTQYF

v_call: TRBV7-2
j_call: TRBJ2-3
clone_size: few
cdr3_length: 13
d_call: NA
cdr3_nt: TGTGCCAGCAGCGTCGACCCCACAGATACGCAGTATTTT
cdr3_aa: CASSVDPTDTQYF

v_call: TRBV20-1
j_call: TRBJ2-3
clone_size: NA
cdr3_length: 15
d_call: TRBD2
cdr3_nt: TGCAGTGCTACCCCACTAGCGGGAGTCGCAGATACGCAGTATTTT
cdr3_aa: CSATPLAGVADTQYF

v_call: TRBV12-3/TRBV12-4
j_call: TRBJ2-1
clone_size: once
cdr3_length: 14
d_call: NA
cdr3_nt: TGTGCCAGCAGTTTTAGCGCGACTTACAATGAGCAGTTCTTC
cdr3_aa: CASSFSATYNEQFF

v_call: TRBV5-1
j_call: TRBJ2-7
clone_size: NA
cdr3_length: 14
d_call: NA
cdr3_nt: TGCGCCAGCAGCACGGACGGCCCCGGCTACGAGCAGTACTTC
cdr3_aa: CASSTDGPGYEQYF

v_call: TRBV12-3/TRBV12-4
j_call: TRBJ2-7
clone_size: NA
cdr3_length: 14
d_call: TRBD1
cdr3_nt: TGTGCCAGCAGTTACTCCAGGGGGAAAAACGAGCAGTACTTC
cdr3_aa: CASSYSRGKNEQYF

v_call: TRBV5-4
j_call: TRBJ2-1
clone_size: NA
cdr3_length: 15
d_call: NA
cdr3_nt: TGTGCCAGCAGCTTGGACCCGGGACACGGGAATGAGCAGTTCTTC
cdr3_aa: CASSLDPGHGNEQFF

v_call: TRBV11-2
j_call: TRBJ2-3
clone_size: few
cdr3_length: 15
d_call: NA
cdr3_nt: TGTGCCAGCAGCGCCTTGGTACGGCTCCCAGATACGCAGTATTTT
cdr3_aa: CASSALVRLPDTQYF

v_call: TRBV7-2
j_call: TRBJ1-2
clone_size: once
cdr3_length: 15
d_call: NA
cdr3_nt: TGTGCCAGCAGCCCCTATCCCGACAGATCCTATGGCTACACCTTC
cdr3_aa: CASSPYPDRSYGYTF

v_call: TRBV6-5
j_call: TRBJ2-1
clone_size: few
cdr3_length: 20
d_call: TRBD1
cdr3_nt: TGTGCCAGCAGTTACAATCCTGGACAGGGTAAAAGTGGGACGGGCAATGAGCAGTTCTTC
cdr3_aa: CASSYNPGQGKSGTGNEQFF

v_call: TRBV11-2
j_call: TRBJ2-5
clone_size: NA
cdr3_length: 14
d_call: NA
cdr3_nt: TGTGCCAGCAGTTTACAGGGTTTGGGAGAGACCCAGTACTTC
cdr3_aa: CASSLQGLGETQYF

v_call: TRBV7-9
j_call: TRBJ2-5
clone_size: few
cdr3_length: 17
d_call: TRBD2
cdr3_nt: TGTGCCAGCACCAGACTAGCGGGAGGGGCAGAACAAGAGACCCAGTACTTC
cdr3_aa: CASTRLAGGAEQETQYF

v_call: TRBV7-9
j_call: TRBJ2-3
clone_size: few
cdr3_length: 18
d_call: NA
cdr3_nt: TGTGCCAGCAGCTTAGCGGCTAGCTTAACCTCTCTCACAGATACGCAGTATTTT
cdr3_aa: CASSLAASLTSLTDTQYF

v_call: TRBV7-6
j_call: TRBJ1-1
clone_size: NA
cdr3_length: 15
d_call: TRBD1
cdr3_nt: TGTGCCAGCAGCTTAGCGGACAGGGAGAACACTGAAGCTTTCTTT
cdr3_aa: CASSLADRENTEAFF

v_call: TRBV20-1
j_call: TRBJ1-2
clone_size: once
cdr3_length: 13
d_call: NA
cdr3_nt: TGCAGTGCTAGTCGTCATGTCCCCTATGGCTACACCTTC
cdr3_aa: CSASRHVPYGYTF

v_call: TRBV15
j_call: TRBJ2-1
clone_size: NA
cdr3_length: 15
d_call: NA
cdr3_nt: TGTGCCACCAGCAGAGGATGGGCAGGTACCAATGAGCAGTTCTTC
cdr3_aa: CATSRGWAGTNEQFF

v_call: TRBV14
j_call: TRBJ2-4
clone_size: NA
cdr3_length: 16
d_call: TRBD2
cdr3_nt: TGTGCCAGCAGTATCGGGGGGGTGCTAGCCAAAAACATTCAGTACTTC
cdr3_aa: CASSIGGVLAKNIQYF

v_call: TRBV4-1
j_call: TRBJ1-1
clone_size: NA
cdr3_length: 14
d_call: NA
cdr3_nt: TGCGCCAGCAGACGAGACGGGGTAGGCACTGAAGCTTTCTTT
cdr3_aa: CASRRDGVGTEAFF

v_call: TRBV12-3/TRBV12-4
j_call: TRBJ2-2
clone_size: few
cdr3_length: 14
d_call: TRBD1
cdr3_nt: TGTGCCAGCAGGGTGGACAGGGGCACCGGGGAGCTGTTTTTT
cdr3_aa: CASRVDRGTGELFF

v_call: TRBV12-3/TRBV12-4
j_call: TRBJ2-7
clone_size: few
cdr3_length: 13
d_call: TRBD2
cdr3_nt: TGTGCCAGCAGTCGAGCGGGAGGGCACGAGCAGTACTTC
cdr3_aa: CASSRAGGHEQYF

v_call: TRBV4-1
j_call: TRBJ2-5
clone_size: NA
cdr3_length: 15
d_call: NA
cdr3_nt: TGCGCCAGCAGCCCTCCGGGACTGTTAAAAGAGACCCAGTACTTC
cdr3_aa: CASSPPGLLKETQYF

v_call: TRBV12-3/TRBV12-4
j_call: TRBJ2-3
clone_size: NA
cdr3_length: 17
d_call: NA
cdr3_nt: TGTGCCAGCAGCTCAGGTCAGGCGGGCACGAGGACAGATACGCAGTATTTT
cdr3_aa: CASSSGQAGTRTDTQYF

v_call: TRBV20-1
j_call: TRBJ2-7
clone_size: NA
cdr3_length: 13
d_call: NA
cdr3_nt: TGCAGTGCTAGAGATGACTGGAAATACGAGCAGTACTTC
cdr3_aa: CSARDDWKYEQYF

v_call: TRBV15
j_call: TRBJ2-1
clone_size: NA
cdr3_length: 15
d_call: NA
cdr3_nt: TGTGCCACCAGCAGAGATTTACAGCCCTACAATGAGCAGTTCTTC
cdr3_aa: CATSRDLQPYNEQFF

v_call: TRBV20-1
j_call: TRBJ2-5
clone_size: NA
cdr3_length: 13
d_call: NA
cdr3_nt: TGCAGTGCTAGTTATAAGGTTGGGGAGACCCAGTACTTC
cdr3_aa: CSASYKVGETQYF

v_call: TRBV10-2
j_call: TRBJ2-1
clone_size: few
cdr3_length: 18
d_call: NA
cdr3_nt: TGCGCCAGCACCAGAGTTTTCACTACAACACGCTCCTACAATGAGCAGTTCTTC
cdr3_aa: CASTRVFTTTRSYNEQFF

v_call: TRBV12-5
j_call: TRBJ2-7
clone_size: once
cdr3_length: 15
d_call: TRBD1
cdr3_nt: TGTGCTAGTGGATCCGGACAGGACCCGACCTACGAGCAGTACTTC
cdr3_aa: CASGSGQDPTYEQYF

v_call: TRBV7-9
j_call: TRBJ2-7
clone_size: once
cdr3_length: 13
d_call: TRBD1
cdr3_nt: TGTGCCAGCAGCTATCCAGGGGGCGGTGAGCAGTACTTC
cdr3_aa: CASSYPGGGEQYF